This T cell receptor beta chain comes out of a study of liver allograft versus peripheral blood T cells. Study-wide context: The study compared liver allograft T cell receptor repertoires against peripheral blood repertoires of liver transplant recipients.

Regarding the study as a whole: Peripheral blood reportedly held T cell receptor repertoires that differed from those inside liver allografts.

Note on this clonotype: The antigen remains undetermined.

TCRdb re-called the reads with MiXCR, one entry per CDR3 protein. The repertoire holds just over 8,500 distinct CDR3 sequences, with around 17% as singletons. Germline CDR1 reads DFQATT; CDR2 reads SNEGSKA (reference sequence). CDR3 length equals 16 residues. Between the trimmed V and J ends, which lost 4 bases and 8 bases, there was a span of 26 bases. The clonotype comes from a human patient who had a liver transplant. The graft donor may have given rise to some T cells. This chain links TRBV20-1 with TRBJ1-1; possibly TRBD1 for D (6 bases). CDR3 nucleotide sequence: TGCAGTGCTACCAGTTCGGGGGCGCGCGGGTATGGCGAAGCTTTCTTT. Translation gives CSATSSGARGYGEAFF.